The 21 T cell receptor beta chains reported below all come from one sample, sequenced in a study of cytomegalovirus exposure and HLA in healthy donors. PCR used 60 Vbeta primers and 13 Jbeta primers. Generated by immunoSEQ multiplex PCR, the TCRdb table keeps only in-frame clones and is missing some. The sample has some 130,000 clones, 55% to 75% seen once. The sequenced sample consisted of PBMCs. The receptors were sampled from a man aged 30 to 39 in good health and CMV-seropositive.

Only one count was recorded for this clone. The chain combines TRBV6-1 with TRBJ1-2; unclear D gene. Germline V gene data show CDR1 as MNHNS and CDR2 as SASEGT. The CDR3 sequence is 14 residues long. Trimming removed 1 base at V and 4 bases at J, with 10 bases between. The CDR3 DNA is TGTGCCAGCAGTGAAGTCGGGATTAGCTATGGCTACACCTTC. Residues: CASSEVGISYGYTF.

The chain is built from TRBV5-1 and TRBJ2-7, with 13 bases aligning to TRBD2. This CDR3 spans 15 amino acids. Germline CDR1 reads SGHRS; CDR2 reads YFSETQ. V lost 4 bases and J lost 5; bases outside the gene matches: 6. The CDR3 coding sequence is TGCGCCAGCAGCAGGGGACTAGCGGGATTTAACGAGCAGTACTTC. This gives the protein CASSRGLAGFNEQYF.

V is TRBV18 and J is TRBJ2-2, with 9 bases that match TRBD1. Losses at the gene ends were 2 bases for V and 6 bases for J; bases not matched to a gene: 4. The length of the CDR3 is 15 residues. Germline CDR1 is KGHSH and CDR2 is LQKENI. Here the CDR3 reads CASSPTGGLAGELFF. DNA of the CDR3: TGTGCCAGCTCACCAACAGGGGGCTTAGCCGGGGAGCTGTTTTTT.

The CDR3 DNA reads TGCGCCAGCAGCTTACCTGAGGGTAAGCAAGCTTTCTTT. It codes for CASSLPEGKQAFF. The rearrangement joins TRBV5-1 to TRBJ1-1; D gene unclear. The length of the CDR3 is 13 residues. Germline assignment: CDR1 SGHRS and CDR2 YFSETQ. V lost 2 bases to trimming and J lost 9 bases, with 14 bases between them.

V is TRBV7-9 and J is TRBJ2-7; D gene unclear. V was clipped by 5 bases and J by 2 bases, with 13 bases between them. The germline CDR1 and CDR2 sequences are SEHNR and FQNEAQ (reference sequence). The CDR3 has 14 amino acids. CDR3 nucleotide sequence: TGTGCCAGCAGCGTCGCGACAAACGCCTACGAGCAGTACTTC. Protein product: CASSVATNAYEQYF.

The chain joins TRBV19 to TRBJ2-1; TRBD1 matches 9 bases. The CDR3 runs to 18 residues. Trimming took 1 base from V and 7 from J; bases not matched to a gene: 14. CDR1 is LNHDA, CDR2 SQIVND, per germline (reference sequence). The CDR3 here is CASSIGGLWDRVVNEQFF. The CDR3 bases are TGTGCCAGTAGTATAGGGGGTTTGTGGGACAGGGTTGTTAATGAGCAGTTCTTC.

The DNA for the CDR3 is TGTGCCATCAGCCGCGGACAGGGGACTTCGGTGGAGACCCAGTACTTC. It translates to CAISRGQGTSVETQYF. The chain has TRBV10-3 and TRBJ2-5; 9 bases align to TRBD1. The CDR3 has 16 residues. Germline V gene data show CDR1 as ENHRY and CDR2 as SYGVKD. V trimming: 6 bases; J trimming: 5 bases; junction bases outside the gene matches: 13.

In its sample, this clone was seen a few times. The J gene is TRBJ2-7, the V gene TRBV7-9; 7 nucleotides agree with TRBD2. Germline lookup yields CDR1 SEHNR and CDR2 FQNEAQ (reference sequence). The CDR3 contains 13 residues. V lost 5 bases and J lost 13; bases outside the gene matches: 14. CDR3 bases: TGTGCCAGCAGCCCCGGGGGGACTACCACTCCCTACTTC. It yields the protein CASSPGGTTTPYF.

This rearrangement joins TRBV29-1 to TRBJ1-1; D gene uncertain. The CDR3 has 13 amino acids. Trimming pared 8 bases from V and 5 bases from J, leaving 18 bases between. CDR1 and CDR2 from the germline V gene are SQVTM and ANQGSEA. CDR3 residues: CSHQRLRGTEAFF. DNA of the CDR3: TGCAGCCACCAGAGACTCCGTGGGACTGAAGCTTTCTTT.

V gene TRBV5-1 combines with J gene TRBJ2-7, with D possibly TRBD2 on 6 matching bases. The germline V gene has CDR1 SGHRS and CDR2 YFSETQ. The CDR3 is 14 residues long. Trimming removed 4 bases at V and 2 bases at J, with 13 bases between. CDR3 region: CASSPQGGTYEQYF. The CDR3 coding sequence is TGCGCCAGCAGCCCCCAGGGAGGAACCTACGAGCAGTACTTC.

A note on this clone: One end of the junction varies from germline; a read error may be responsible. This same CDR3 is encoded by further DNA sequences in the sample. CDR3 coding DNA: TGTGCCAGTAGTATGACAGGGGGTGACACTGAGGCTTTCTTT. This gives the protein CASSMTGGDTEAFF. The chain recombines TRBV19 with TRBJ1-1, with 9 bases matching TRBD1. CDR1 and CDR2 from the germline V gene are LNHDA and SQIVND (reference sequence). This CDR3 is 14 amino acids long. Supplemented by reference TRBV19 and TRBJ1-1, the full variable domain reads DGGITQSPKYLFRKEGQNVTLSCEQNLNHDAMYWYRQDPGQGLRLIYYSQIVNDFQKGDIAEGYSVSREKKESFPLTVTSAQKNPTAFYLCASSMTGGDTEAFFGQGTRLTVV.

The gene calls are TRBV9 and TRBJ2-3; 9 positions match TRBD2. Germline V gene lookup returns CDR1 SGDLS and CDR2 YYNGEE. The CDR3 runs to 17 residues. V lost 1 base to trimming and J lost 5 bases; unmatched junction nucleotides: 11. For the CDR3, the DNA is TGTGCCAGCAGCGTATCCCTTGTTGCGGGAGGGGTAGATACGCAGTATTTT. It encodes CASSVSLVAGGVDTQYF.

The chain recombines TRBV6-6 with TRBJ1-1; 7 bases match TRBD1. CDR3 length: 14 amino acids. Germline CDR1 MNHNY, CDR2 SVGAGI (reference sequence). V lost 4 bases to trimming and J lost 5 bases; unmatched junction nucleotides: 7. CDR3 residues: CASSSQGDGTEAFF. As DNA, the CDR3 is TGTGCCAGCAGTTCCCAGGGGGATGGGACTGAAGCTTTCTTT.

The rearrangement uses TRBV4-1 and TRBJ2-1; D is possibly TRBD2 (6 bases). CDR3 length: 19 residues. Between the trimmed V and J ends, which lost 7 bases and 5 bases, there was a span of 30 bases. The germline gives CDR1 MGHRA, CDR2 YSYEKL. The CDR3: CASTHEPTKWEDPHNEQFF. Here the CDR3 DNA reads TGCGCCAGCACCCACGAGCCAACTAAATGGGAGGACCCCCACAATGAGCAGTTCTTC.

This clone has only one observation. V gene TRBV7-9 combines with J gene TRBJ2-1; 8 nucleotides line up with TRBD2. Germline CDR1 reads SEHNR; CDR2 reads FQNEAQ (reference sequence). With 2 bases clipped from V and 7 bases from J, the junction kept 7 bases outside the gene matches. The CDR3 totals 15 residues. CDR3 nucleotides: TGTGCCAGCAGCTTACCGGGGGGGACTAAGAATGAGCAGTTCTTC. This encodes CASSLPGGTKNEQFF.

The chain couples TRBV21-1 to TRBJ2-7; the D call of TRBD2 is as the table states it, not checked on the DNA. TRBV21-1 is assigned pseudogene status. The CDR3 is 14 amino acids. In DNA, the CDR3 is TGTGCCAGCAGCAAAGGACGGGAGGGCACCGAGCAGTACTTC. The encoded protein is CASSKGREGTEQYF.

The chain employs TRBV14 and TRBJ2-7; 8 positions match TRBD2. The length of the CDR3 is 15 residues. V shed 4 bases, J shed 5 bases, and the junction held 10 bases outside the gene matches. Per the germline V gene, CDR1 is SGHDN and CDR2 is FVKESK. DNA of the CDR3: TGTGCCAGCAGCCCGTACGCGAGCGGGAGCGACGAGCAGTACTTC. Its protein is CASSPYASGSDEQYF.

The chain uses TRBV5-1 and TRBJ2-5; 9 bases agree with TRBD2. The CDR3 totals 14 residues. Germline V gene lookup returns CDR1 SGHRS and CDR2 YFSETQ. Trimming cost V 4 bases and J 5 bases; bases outside gene matches: 6. CDR3 DNA sequence: TGCGCCAGCAGCCTATTAGCGGGAGACGAGACCCAGTACTTC. As protein: CASSLLAGDETQYF.

The CDR3 DNA is TGTGCCAGCCACAGGGGGCGCTTTTCTTACGAGCAGTACTTC. Residues: CASHRGRFSYEQYF. This sequence joins TRBV2 and TRBJ2-7, with TRBD1 identical over 9 bases. Per the germline V gene, CDR1 is SNHLY and CDR2 is FYNNEI. The CDR3 sequence is 14 residues long. The V gene end was trimmed by 8 bases and the J gene end by 4 bases; junction bases not matched to a gene: 9. Variable domain in full (rest from reference TRBV2 and TRBJ2-7): EPEVTQTPSHQVTQMGQEVILRCVPISNHLYFYWYRQILGQKVEFLVSFYNNEISEKSEIFDDQFSVERPDGSNFTLKIRSTKLEDSAMYFCASHRGRFSYEQYFGPGTRLTVT.

The chain is built from TRBV5-6 and TRBJ2-7; D unresolved. This CDR3 has 15 residues. CDR1 SGHDT and CDR2 YYEEEE come from the germline V gene. V was shortened by 5 bases and J by 6 bases, with 21 bases between the two germline ends. The CDR3 region is CASRVDRVAPGEQYF. In nucleotides, the CDR3 is TGTGCCAGCAGAGTTGATCGGGTAGCTCCGGGCGAGCAGTACTTC.

V gene TRBV7-6 combines with J gene TRBJ2-7, with D perhaps matching TRBD1 (6 bases). The length of the CDR3 is 15 residues. V was clipped by 2 bases and J by 3 bases, with 14 bases between them. The germline CDR1 and CDR2 sequences are SGHVS and FNYEAQ. The CDR3 sequence: CASSLSQGPIYEQYF. Written as DNA, the CDR3 is TGTGCCAGCAGCTTAAGTCAGGGGCCTATCTACGAGCAGTACTTC.